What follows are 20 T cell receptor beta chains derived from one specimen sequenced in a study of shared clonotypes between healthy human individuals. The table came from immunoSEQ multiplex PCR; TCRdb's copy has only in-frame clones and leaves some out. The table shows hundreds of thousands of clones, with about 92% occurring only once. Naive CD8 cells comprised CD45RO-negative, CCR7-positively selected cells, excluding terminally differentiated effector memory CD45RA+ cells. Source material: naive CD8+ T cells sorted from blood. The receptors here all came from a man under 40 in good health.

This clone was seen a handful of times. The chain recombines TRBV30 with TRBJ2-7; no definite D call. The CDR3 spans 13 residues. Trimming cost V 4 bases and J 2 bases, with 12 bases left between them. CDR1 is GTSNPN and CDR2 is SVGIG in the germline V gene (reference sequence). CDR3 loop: CAWNLEVTYEQYF. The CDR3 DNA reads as TGTGCCTGGAATCTAGAGGTAACCTACGAGCAGTACTTC.

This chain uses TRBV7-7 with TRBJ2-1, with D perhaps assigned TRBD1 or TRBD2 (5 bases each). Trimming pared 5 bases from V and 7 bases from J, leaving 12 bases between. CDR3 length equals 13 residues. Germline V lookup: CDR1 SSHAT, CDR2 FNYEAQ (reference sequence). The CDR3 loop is CASSTGLSNEQFF. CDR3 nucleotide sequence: TGTGCCAGCAGCACAGGACTTTCAAATGAGCAGTTCTTC. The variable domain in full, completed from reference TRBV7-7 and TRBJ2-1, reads GAGVSQSPRYKVTKRGQDVTLRCDPISSHATLYWYQQALGQGPEFLTYFNYEAQPDKSGLPSDRFSAERPEGSISTLTIQRTEQRDSAMYRCASSTGLSNEQFFGPGTRLTVL.

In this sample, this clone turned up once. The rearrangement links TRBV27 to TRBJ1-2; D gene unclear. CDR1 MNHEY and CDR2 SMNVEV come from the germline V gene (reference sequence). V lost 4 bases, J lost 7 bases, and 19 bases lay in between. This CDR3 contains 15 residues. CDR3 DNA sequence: TGTGCCAGCAGTTCGCTTACAGCAGCTTGGTCTGGCTACACCTTC. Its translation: CASSSLTAAWSGYTF.

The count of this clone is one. The CDR3 bases are TGTGCCTCCACCCAATCAGGGGAAGAGACCCAGTACTTC. This translates into CASTQSGEETQYF. The rearrangement links TRBV7-9 to TRBJ2-5, with D perhaps matching TRBD1 (6 bases). The CDR3 consists of 13 residues. CDR1 and CDR2 (germline): SEHNR, FQNEAQ (reference sequence). V was clipped by 11 bases and J by 3 bases, with 16 bases between them.

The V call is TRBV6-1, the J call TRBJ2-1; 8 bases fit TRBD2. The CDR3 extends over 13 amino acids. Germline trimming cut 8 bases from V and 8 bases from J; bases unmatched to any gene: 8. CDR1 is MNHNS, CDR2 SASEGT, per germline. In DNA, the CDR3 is TGTGCCAGCGGCACTAGCGGAGGAGATGAGCAGTTCTTC. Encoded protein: CASGTSGGDEQFF.

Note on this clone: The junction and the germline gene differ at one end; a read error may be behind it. CDR3: CASSLGSSEQYF. CDR3 coding DNA: TGTGCCAGCAGCTTAGGATCCTCCGAGCAGTACTTC. This chain uses TRBV7-8 with TRBJ2-7; D is unresolved. Germline-derived CDR1 and CDR2 are SGHVS and FQNEAQ. This CDR3 spans 12 amino acids. The entire variable domain, with the rest obtained from reference TRBV7-8 and TRBJ2-7, is as follows: GAGVSQSPRYKVAKRGQDVALRCDPISGHVSLFWYQQALGQGPEFLTYFQNEAQLDKSGLPSDRFFAERPEGSVSTLKIQRTQQEDSAVYLCASSLGSSEQYFGPGTRLTVT.

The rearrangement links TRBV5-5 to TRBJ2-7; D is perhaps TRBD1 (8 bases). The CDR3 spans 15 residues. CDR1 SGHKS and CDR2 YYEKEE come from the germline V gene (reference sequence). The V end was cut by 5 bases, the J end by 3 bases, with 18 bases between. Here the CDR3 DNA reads TGTGCCAGCAGTCCCGCCGGGGGGACAGGCTACGAGCAGTACTTC. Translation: CASSPAGGTGYEQYF.

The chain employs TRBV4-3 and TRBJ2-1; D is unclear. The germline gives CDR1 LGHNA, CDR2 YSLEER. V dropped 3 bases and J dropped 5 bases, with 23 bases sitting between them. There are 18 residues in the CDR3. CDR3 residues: CASSQALFAATNNNEQFF. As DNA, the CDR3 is TGCGCCAGCAGCCAGGCTCTTTTTGCGGCAACAAACAACAATGAGCAGTTCTTC.

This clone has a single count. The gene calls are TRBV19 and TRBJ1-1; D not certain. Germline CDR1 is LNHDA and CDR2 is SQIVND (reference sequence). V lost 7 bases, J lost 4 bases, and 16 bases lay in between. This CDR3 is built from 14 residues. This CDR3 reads CASNRLPEGTEAFF. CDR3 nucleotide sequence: TGTGCCAGTAACAGATTACCGGAGGGCACTGAAGCTTTCTTT.

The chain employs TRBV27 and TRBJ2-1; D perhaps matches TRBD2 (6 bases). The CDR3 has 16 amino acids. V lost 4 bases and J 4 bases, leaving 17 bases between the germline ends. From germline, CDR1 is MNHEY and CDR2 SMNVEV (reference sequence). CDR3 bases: TGTGCCAGCAGTTCTCGACTAGACCATTCTTACAATGAGCAGTTCTTC. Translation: CASSSRLDHSYNEQFF.

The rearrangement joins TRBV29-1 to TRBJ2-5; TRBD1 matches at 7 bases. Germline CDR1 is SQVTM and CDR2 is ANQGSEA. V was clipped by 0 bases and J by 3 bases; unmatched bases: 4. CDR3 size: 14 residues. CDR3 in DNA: TGCAGCGTTGAAGAAACCGGGACAGAAGAGACCCAGTACTTC. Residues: CSVEETGTEETQYF.

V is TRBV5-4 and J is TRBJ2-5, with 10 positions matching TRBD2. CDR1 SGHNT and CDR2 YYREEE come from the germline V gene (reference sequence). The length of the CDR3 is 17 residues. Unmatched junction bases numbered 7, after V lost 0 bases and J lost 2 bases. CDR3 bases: TGTGCCAGCAGCTTGGAACGGGCTAGCGGGGGACAAGAGACCCAGTACTTC. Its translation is CASSLERASGGQETQYF.

CDR3 residues: CASSILRGTSNEQFF. In DNA form, the CDR3 reads TGTGCCAGCAGCATCCTCCGGGGTACCTCCAATGAGCAGTTCTTC. V usage is TRBV7-9 and J usage is TRBJ2-1, with D possibly matching TRBD2 (5 bases). Trimming shortened V by 5 bases and J by 6 bases, and 17 bases separated the two germline ends. Germline assignment: CDR1 SEHNR and CDR2 FQNEAQ (reference sequence). The CDR3 contains 15 residues.

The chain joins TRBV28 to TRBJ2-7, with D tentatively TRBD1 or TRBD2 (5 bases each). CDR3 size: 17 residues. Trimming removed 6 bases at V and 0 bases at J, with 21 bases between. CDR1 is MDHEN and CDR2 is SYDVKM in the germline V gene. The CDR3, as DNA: TGTGCCAGCAGAAAGGGGACCTACAAGAGGAGCTCCTACGAGCAGTACTTC. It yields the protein CASRKGTYKRSSYEQYF.

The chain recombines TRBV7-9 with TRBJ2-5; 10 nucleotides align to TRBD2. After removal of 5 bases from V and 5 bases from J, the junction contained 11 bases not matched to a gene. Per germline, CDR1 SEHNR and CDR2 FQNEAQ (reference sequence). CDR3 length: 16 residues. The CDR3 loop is CASSNATLAGEETQYF. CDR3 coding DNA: TGTGCCAGCAGCAACGCTACCCTAGCGGGAGAGGAGACCCAGTACTTC.

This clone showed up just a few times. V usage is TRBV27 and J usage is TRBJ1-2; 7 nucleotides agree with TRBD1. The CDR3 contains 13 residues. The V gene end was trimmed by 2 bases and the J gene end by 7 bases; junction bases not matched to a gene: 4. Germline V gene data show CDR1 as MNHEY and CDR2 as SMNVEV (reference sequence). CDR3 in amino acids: CASSLSGTAGYTF. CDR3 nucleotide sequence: TGTGCCAGCAGTTTAAGTGGGACAGCTGGCTACACCTTC.

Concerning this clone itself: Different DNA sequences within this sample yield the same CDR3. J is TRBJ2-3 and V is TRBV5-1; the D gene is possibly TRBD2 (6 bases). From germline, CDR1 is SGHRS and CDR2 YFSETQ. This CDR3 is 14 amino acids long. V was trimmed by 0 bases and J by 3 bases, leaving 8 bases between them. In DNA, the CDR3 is TGCGCCAGCAGCTTGGTTAGCGGAACAGATACGCAGTATTTT. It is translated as CASSLVSGTDTQYF.

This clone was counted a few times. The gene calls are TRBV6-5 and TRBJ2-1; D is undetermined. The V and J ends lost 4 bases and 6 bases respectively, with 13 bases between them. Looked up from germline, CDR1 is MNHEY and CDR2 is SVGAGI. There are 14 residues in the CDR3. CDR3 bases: TGTGCCAGCAGTTGGTCTTTCCAGTCCAATGAGCAGTTCTTC. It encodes CASSWSFQSNEQFF.

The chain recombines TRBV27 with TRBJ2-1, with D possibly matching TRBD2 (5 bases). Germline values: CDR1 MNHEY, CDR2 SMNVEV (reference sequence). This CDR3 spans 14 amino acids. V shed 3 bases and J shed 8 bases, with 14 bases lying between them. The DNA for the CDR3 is TGTGCCAGCAGTTTGAGGGTAGCTGGTCATGAGCAGTTCTTC. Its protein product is CASSLRVAGHEQFF.

As DNA, the CDR3 is TGCGCCAGCAGCTTGGCGCAGAGCAGCACAGATACGCAGTATTTT. Translation: CASSLAQSSTDTQYF. The chain joins TRBV5-1 to TRBJ2-3; D call uncertain. The length of the CDR3 is 15 residues. Germline values: CDR1 SGHRS, CDR2 YFSETQ. Trimming took 0 bases from V and 0 from J, leaving 8 bases between them.